One sample yielded the 23 T cell receptor beta chains listed below, sequenced in a study of technical replicates of blood from a handful of donors. Using immunoSEQ multiplex PCR, the repertoire was profiled, and TCRdb retains in-frame clones only, with some absent. This table holds tens of thousands of clones, 94% found once. Sequenced input: T cells isolated from PBMCs. These receptors were taken from a human donor in good health.

A single count supports this clone. The CDR3 coding sequence is TGTGCCAGCAGTTACTCCGGGACAACGCTAGCTTTCTTT. Protein product: CASSYSGTTLAFF. This chain links TRBV6-5 with TRBJ1-1, with a tentative D call TRBD1 (6 bases). Deletions cut 0 bases from V and 10 bases from J, with 12 bases between. Germline CDR1 and CDR2: MNHEY and SVGAGI. CDR3 length equals 13 residues.

The V and J genes are TRBV5-4 and TRBJ1-2; no reliable D call. With 4 bases removed from V and 0 bases from J, the gap between germline ends came to 10 bases. Germline CDR1 is SGHNT and CDR2 is YYREEE (reference sequence). CDR3 size: 14 residues. CDR3 DNA sequence: TGTGCCAGCAGCAGCAGCGTATCTAACTATGGCTACACCTTC. Translation gives CASSSSVSNYGYTF.

The chain uses TRBV5-4 and TRBJ1-1; D unclear. Per the germline V gene, CDR1 is SGHNT and CDR2 is YYREEE (reference sequence). V dropped 0 bases and J dropped 0 bases, with 9 bases sitting between them. The CDR3 covers 15 residues. The CDR3 sequence is CASSLGPEMNTEAFF. The CDR3, as DNA: TGTGCCAGCAGCTTGGGCCCCGAGATGAACACTGAAGCTTTCTTT. The full variable domain, completed using reference TRBV5-4 and TRBJ1-1, is ETGVTQSPTHLIKTRGQQVTLRCSSQSGHNTVSWYQQALGQGPQFIFQYYREEENGRGNFPPRFSGLQFPNYSSELNVNALELDDSALYLCASSLGPEMNTEAFFGQGTRLTVV.

This rearrangement joins TRBV7-9 to TRBJ2-7, with 7 bases identical to TRBD2. Germline V lookup: CDR1 SEHNR, CDR2 FQNEAQ (reference sequence). The CDR3 has 14 residues. The V and J ends lost 6 bases and 3 bases, in that order; junction bases with no gene match: 8. CDR3 residues: CASSSGLVYYEQYF. The CDR3 DNA is TGTGCCAGCAGTTCCGGACTAGTCTACTACGAGCAGTACTTC.

The V call is TRBV6-5, the J call TRBJ1-1; 12 bases agree with TRBD1. Germline CDR1 reads MNHEY; CDR2 reads SVGAGI. The CDR3 is 14 residues long. J was trimmed by 7 bases and V by 6 bases; bases with no gene match: 6. Here the CDR3 DNA reads TGTGCCAGCAGGGGGACAGGGGGCGCGGGTGAAGCTTTCTTT. Protein sequence: CASRGTGGAGEAFF.

This chain joins TRBV5-8 and TRBJ1-4; TRBD1 aligns across 10 bases. The CDR3 sequence is 15 residues long. Per the germline V gene, CDR1 is SGHTS and CDR2 is YDEGEE. V was clipped by 2 bases and J by 7 bases; unmatched bases: 5. CDR3 in amino acids: CASSLAGTGVEKLFF. DNA of the CDR3: TGTGCCAGCAGCTTAGCCGGGACAGGGGTTGAAAAACTGTTTTTT.

The rearrangement uses TRBV5-5 and TRBJ2-5, with D possibly TRBD1 on 6 matching bases. CDR1 is SGHKS, CDR2 YYEKEE, per germline (reference sequence). The CDR3 totals 14 residues. The V gene lost 3 bases and the J gene lost 5 bases, with 14 bases spanning the gap. Here the CDR3 reads CASSSLTGAETQYF. The CDR3 DNA reads as TGTGCCAGCAGCTCGCTGACAGGAGCGGAGACCCAGTACTTC.

This clone was seen only once. The chain couples TRBV10-3 to TRBJ2-2; weak D call: TRBD2 (6 bases). With 6 bases removed from V and 5 bases from J, the gap between germline ends came to 10 bases. CDR1 is ENHRY, CDR2 SYGVKD, per germline. The CDR3 is 13 residues long. DNA of the CDR3: TGTGCCATCAGAGGGACTGGGACCGGGGAGCTGTTTTTT. As protein: CAIRGTGTGELFF.

The chain uses TRBV4-1 and TRBJ2-3, with unresolved D. Germline V gene lookup returns CDR1 MGHRA and CDR2 YSYEKL. Trimming cost V 4 bases and J 3 bases, with 8 bases left between them. CDR3 length: 13 residues. The CDR3 protein is CASSPPGTDTQYF. CDR3 bases: TGCGCCAGCAGCCCCCCCGGTACAGATACGCAGTATTTT.

The chain is built from TRBV10-3 and TRBJ1-1, with D perhaps matching TRBD1 (5 bases). V was cut by 11 bases and J by 8 bases, with 15 bases left in between. This CDR3 contains 11 residues. Germline V gene lookup returns CDR1 ENHRY and CDR2 SYGVKD. Here the CDR3 DNA reads TGTGCCCACGGACAAAACTCGGAAGCTTTCTTT. Amino acid sequence: CAHGQNSEAFF.

The chain has TRBV5-4 and TRBJ1-2; TRBD1 aligns across 8 bases. V dropped 10 bases and J dropped 6; count of bases not matched to a gene: 8. The CDR3 consists of 12 residues. The germline CDR1 and CDR2 sequences are SGHNT and YYREEE (reference sequence). Written as DNA, the CDR3 is TGTGCCGCCACCACAGGGGGTAATGGCTACACCTTC. Protein: CAATTGGNGYTF.

The chain uses TRBV19 and TRBJ2-3; TRBD2 matches at 12 bases. V trimming: 1 base; J trimming: 0 bases; junction bases outside the gene matches: 2. The CDR3 is made up of 17 amino acids. CDR1 and CDR2 (germline): LNHDA, SQIVND (reference sequence). CDR3 sequence reads: CASSIGGTSGSTDTQYF. CDR3 sequence (DNA): TGTGCCAGTAGTATAGGAGGGACTAGCGGGAGCACAGATACGCAGTATTTT.

This clone was seen a handful of times. J is TRBJ2-1 and V is TRBV5-6; tentative D call: TRBD2 (6 bases). CDR1 and CDR2 (germline): SGHDT, YYEEEE. CDR3 size: 17 residues. Trimming removed 2 bases at V and 0 bases at J, with 15 bases between. Here the CDR3 DNA reads TGTGCCAGCAGCTTAGGATTTGGGCGGGGCTCCTACAATGAGCAGTTCTTC. This translates into CASSLGFGRGSYNEQFF.

V usage is TRBV18 and J usage is TRBJ2-2, with D hard to call. Trimming removed 6 bases from V and 0 bases from J, with 8 bases in between. CDR1 is KGHSH and CDR2 is LQKENI in the germline V gene. The CDR3 consists of 14 residues. The CDR3 is CASSQNSNTGELFF. CDR3 nucleotide sequence: TGTGCCAGCTCCCAGAATTCGAACACCGGGGAGCTGTTTTTT.

The gene calls are TRBV10-3 and TRBJ2-1, with TRBD2 matching 8 bases. Germline CDR1 and CDR2: ENHRY and SYGVKD. Losses at the gene ends were 4 bases for V and 1 base for J; bases not matched to a gene: 3. This CDR3 has 15 amino acids. The CDR3 reads CAISAVAGSYNEQFF. CDR3 sequence (DNA): TGTGCCATCAGTGCTGTAGCGGGGTCCTACAATGAGCAGTTCTTC.

The chain recombines TRBV19 with TRBJ1-1; 8 positions match TRBD1. CDR1 is LNHDA and CDR2 is SQIVND in the germline V gene (reference sequence). J lost 5 bases, V lost 7 bases, and 12 bases had no gene match. The CDR3 is 15 residues long. The DNA for the CDR3 is TGTGCCAGTAAGCTACAGGGGGGGAGTTGGACTGAAGCTTTCTTT. Its protein is CASKLQGGSWTEAFF.

Here the CDR3 reads CASSQGLAGGNEQFF. As DNA, the CDR3 is TGTGCCAGCAGTCAAGGACTAGCGGGAGGCAATGAGCAGTTCTTC. The gene calls are TRBV6-4 and TRBJ2-1; 14 bases are a match to TRBD2. V lost 5 bases to trimming and J lost 6 bases; unmatched junction nucleotides: 3. CDR3 size: 15 residues. CDR1 and CDR2 from the germline V gene are MRHNA and SNTAGT.

The chain carries TRBV19 and TRBJ2-2, with D possibly matching TRBD2 (6 bases). The CDR3 has 15 amino acids. Germline loops: CDR1 LNHDA, CDR2 SQIVND (reference sequence). Deletions cut 5 bases from V and 3 bases from J, with 13 bases between. The CDR3 DNA is TGTGCCAGTAGTTTCGGGGGATCACACACCGGGGAGCTGTTTTTT. Amino acids: CASSFGGSHTGELFF.

This chain joins TRBV6-1 and TRBJ1-1; maybe TRBD1 (5 bases). Trimming stripped 8 bases from V and 8 bases from J, with 15 bases between. The CDR3 contains 12 residues. Germline V lookup: CDR1 MNHNS, CDR2 SASEGT. Here the CDR3 reads CASSKGWAEAFF. CDR3 in DNA: TGTGCCAGCTCGAAGGGGTGGGCAGAAGCTTTCTTT.

The chain uses TRBV6-5 and TRBJ2-1, with a tentative D call TRBD2 (6 bases). V was cut by 6 bases and J by 4 bases, with 16 bases left in between. CDR1 and CDR2 from the germline V gene are MNHEY and SVGAGI. The CDR3 length is 15 residues. The CDR3 DNA follows: TGTGCCAGCAGACCCTTTGGGAGCGGGTACAATGAGCAGTTCTTC. Encoded protein: CASRPFGSGYNEQFF.

V and J are TRBV7-6 and TRBJ2-1; TRBD1 matches 7 bases. Germline CDR1 reads SGHVS; CDR2 reads FNYEAQ. V shed 5 bases and J 10 bases; nucleotides not matched to a gene: 14. This CDR3 is 15 amino acids long. The DNA for the CDR3 is TGTGCCAGCAGCCACGACAGGGTGGTAATCAACGAGCAGTTCTTC. Translating gives CASSHDRVVINEQFF.

The genes are TRBV30 and TRBJ1-1; a possible D gene is TRBD1 (6 bases). Germline lookup yields CDR1 GTSNPN and CDR2 SVGIG (reference sequence). The CDR3 sequence is 13 residues long. V shed 5 bases and J shed 1 base, with 11 bases lying between them. The CDR3 sequence: CAWQRQENTEAFF. The CDR3 DNA reads TGTGCCTGGCAAAGACAGGAGAACACTGAAGCTTTCTTT.

The rearrangement uses TRBV7-2 and TRBJ1-3, with 9 bases aligning to TRBD1. Losses at the gene ends were 3 bases for V and 8 bases for J; bases not matched to a gene: 8. CDR3 length: 15 amino acids. Germline V gene data show CDR1 as SGHTA and CDR2 as FQGNSA. The CDR3 spells CASSLSRGQGYTIYF. CDR3 nucleotide sequence: TGTGCCAGCAGCTTGTCGAGGGGACAGGGTTACACCATATATTTT. Complete variable domain (other parts from reference TRBV7-2 and TRBJ1-3): GAGVSQSPSNKVTEKGKDVELRCDPISGHTALYWYRQSLGQGLEFLIYFQGNSAPDKSGLPSDRFSAERTGGSVSTLTIQRTQQEDSAVYLCASSLSRGQGYTIYFGEGSWLTVV.